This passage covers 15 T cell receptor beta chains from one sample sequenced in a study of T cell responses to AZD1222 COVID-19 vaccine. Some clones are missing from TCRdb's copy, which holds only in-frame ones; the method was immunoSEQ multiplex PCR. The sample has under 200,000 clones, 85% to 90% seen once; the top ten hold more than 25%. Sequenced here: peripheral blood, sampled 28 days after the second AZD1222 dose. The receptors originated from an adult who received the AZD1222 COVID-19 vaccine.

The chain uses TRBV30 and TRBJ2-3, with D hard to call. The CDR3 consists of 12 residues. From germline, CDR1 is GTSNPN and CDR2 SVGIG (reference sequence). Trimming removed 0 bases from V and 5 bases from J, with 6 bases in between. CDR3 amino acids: CAWSVAVDTQYF. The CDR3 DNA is TGTGCCTGGAGTGTAGCTGTAGATACGCAGTATTTT.

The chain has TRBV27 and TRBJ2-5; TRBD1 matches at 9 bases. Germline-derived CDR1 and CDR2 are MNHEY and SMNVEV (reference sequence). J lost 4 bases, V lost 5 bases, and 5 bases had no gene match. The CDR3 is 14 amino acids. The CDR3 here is CASSLDRGGETQYF. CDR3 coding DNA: TGTGCCAGCAGTCTAGACAGGGGGGGAGAGACCCAGTACTTC.

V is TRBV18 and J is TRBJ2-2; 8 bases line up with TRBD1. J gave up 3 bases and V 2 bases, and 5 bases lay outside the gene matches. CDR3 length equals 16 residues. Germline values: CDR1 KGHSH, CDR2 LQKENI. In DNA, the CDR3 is TGTGCCAGCTCACCAATTAAGGACAGGGACACCGGGGAGCTGTTTTTT. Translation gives CASSPIKDRDTGELFF.

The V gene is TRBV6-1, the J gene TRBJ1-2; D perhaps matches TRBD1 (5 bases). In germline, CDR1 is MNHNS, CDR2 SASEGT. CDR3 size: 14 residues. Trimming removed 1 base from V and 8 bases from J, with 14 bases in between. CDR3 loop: CASSEGQRTGGYTF. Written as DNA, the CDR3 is TGTGCCAGCAGTGAAGGACAGCGCACTGGGGGCTACACCTTC.

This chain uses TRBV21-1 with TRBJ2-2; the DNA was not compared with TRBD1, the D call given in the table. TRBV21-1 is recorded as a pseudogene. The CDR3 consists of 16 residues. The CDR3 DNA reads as TGTGCCAGCAGCAAAAGGACAGCACCGAACACCGGGGAGCTGTTTTTT. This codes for CASSKRTAPNTGELFF.

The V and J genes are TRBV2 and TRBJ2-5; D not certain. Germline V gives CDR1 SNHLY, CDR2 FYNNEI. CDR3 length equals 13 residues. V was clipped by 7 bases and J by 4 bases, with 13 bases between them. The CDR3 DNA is TGTGCCAGCAACCAGGACGGGCGAGAGACCCAGTACTTC. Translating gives CASNQDGRETQYF.

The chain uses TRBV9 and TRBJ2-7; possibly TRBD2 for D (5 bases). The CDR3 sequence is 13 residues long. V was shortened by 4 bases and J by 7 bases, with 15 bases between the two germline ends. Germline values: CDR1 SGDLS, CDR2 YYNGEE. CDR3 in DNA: TGTGCCAGCAGCCCCGACTGGACTGGGGAGCAGTACTTC. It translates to CASSPDWTGEQYF.

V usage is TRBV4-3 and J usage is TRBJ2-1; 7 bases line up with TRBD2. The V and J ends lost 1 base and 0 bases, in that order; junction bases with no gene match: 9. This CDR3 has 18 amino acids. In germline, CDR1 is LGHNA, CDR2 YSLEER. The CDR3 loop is CASSQVASGTSSYNEQFF. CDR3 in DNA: TGCGCCAGCAGCCAAGTCGCAAGCGGGACCAGCTCCTACAATGAGCAGTTCTTC.

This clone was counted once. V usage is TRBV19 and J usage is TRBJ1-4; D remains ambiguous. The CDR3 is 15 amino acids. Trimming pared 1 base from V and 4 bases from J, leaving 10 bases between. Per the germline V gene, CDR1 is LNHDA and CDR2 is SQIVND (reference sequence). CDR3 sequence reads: CASSIGSLGNEKLFF. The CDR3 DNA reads TGTGCCAGTAGTATAGGCAGCCTCGGTAATGAAAAACTGTTTTTT.

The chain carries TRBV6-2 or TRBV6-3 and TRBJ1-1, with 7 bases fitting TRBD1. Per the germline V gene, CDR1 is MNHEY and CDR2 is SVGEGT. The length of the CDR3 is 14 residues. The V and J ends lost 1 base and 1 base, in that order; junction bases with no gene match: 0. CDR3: CASSYWTGNTEAFF. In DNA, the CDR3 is TGTGCCAGCAGTTACTGGACAGGGAACACTGAAGCTTTCTTT.

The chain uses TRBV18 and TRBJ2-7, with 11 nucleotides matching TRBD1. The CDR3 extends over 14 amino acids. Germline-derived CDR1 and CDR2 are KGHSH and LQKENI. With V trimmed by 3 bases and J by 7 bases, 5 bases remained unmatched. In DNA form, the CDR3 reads TGTGCCAGCTCACCCGGACAGGGGGCGTGGGAGCAGTACTTC. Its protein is CASSPGQGAWEQYF.

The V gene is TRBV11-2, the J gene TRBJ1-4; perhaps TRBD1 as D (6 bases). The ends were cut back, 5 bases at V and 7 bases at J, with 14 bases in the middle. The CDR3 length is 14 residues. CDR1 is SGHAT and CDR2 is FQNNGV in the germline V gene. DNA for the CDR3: TGTGCCAGCAGCGCGGGGGGGGCTGGTGAAAAACTGTTTTTT. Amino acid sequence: CASSAGGAGEKLFF. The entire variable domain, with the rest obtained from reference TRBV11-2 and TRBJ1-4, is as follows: EAGVAQSPRYKIIEKRQSVAFWCNPISGHATLYWYQQILGQGPKLLIQFQNNGVVDDSQLPKDRFSAERLKGVDSTLKIQPAKLEDSAVYLCASSAGGAGEKLFFGSGTQLSVL.

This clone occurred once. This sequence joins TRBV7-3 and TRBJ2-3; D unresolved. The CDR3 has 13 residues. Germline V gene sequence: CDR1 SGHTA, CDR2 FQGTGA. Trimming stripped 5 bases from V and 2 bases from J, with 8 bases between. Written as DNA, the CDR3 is TGTGCCAGCAGCCTCCTCGACACAGATACGCAGTATTTT. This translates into CASSLLDTDTQYF.

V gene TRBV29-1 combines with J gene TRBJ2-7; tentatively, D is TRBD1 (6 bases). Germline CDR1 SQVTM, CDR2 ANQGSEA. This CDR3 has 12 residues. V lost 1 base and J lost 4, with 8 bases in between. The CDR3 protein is CSVEAQGYEQYF. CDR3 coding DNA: TGCAGCGTTGAAGCCCAGGGGTACGAGCAGTACTTC.

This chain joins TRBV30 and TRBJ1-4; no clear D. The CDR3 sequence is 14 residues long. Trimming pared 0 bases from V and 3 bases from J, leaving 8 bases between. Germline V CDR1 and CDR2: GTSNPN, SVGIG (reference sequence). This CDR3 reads CAWSVPGPNEKLFF. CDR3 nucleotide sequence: TGTGCCTGGAGTGTGCCGGGCCCTAATGAAAAACTGTTTTTT.